This T cell receptor beta chain derives from a study of identical twins. This clonotype showed up just a few times. TCRdb reprocessed the 5' RACE reads via MiXCR and lists one record per CDR3 protein. The profile covers approximately 1.8 million distinct CDR3 sequences, with less than 35% appearing a single time and around 0.3% taken by the ten largest. The V end was cut by 6 bases, the J end by 6 bases, with 18 bases between. CDR1 is DFQATT, CDR2 SNEGSKA, per germline (reference sequence). This CDR3 region has 13 residues. V and J are TRBV20-1 and TRBJ2-7; D gene unclear. This TCR derives from a newborn girl in good health. The sequenced sample consisted of cord blood. Written as DNA, the CDR3 is TGCAGTGCCCGCCGGGTATTCGTCGGCGAGCAGTACTTC. As protein: CSARRVFVGEQYF.